The next 32 T cell receptor beta chains were all read from a single sample in a study of blood T cell repertoires in COVID-19. Some clones are missing from TCRdb's copy, which holds only in-frame ones; the method was immunoSEQ multiplex PCR. Of 80,000 to 90,000 clones listed, around 88% are singletons. The source material was peripheral blood. The receptors were gathered from a man at least 80 years old with active or convalescent COVID-19.

The J gene is TRBJ2-3, the V gene TRBV18; 15 bases align to TRBD2. Per the germline V gene, CDR1 is KGHSH and CDR2 is LQKENI. Germline trimming cut 6 bases from V and 6 bases from J; bases unmatched to any gene: 4. The CDR3 has 15 residues. CDR3: CASSGLAGGPDTQYF. DNA of the CDR3: TGTGCCAGCTCCGGACTAGCGGGAGGGCCGGATACGCAGTATTTT.

The gene calls are TRBV2 and TRBJ1-5; D call uncertain. V was cut by 5 bases and J by 0 bases, with 8 bases left in between. Germline V gene sequence: CDR1 SNHLY, CDR2 FYNNEI. This CDR3 has 14 residues. CDR3 in DNA: TGTGCCAGCAGTTTGAGATATAGCAATCAGCCCCAGCATTTT. It specifies CASSLRYSNQPQHF.

The V call is TRBV6-5, the J call TRBJ1-5, with D possibly being TRBD1 (6 bases). This CDR3 contains 13 residues. Germline V gene sequence: CDR1 MNHEY, CDR2 SVGAGI. The V and J ends lost 10 bases and 2 bases respectively, with 12 bases between them. The CDR3 spells CATGRGGNQPQHF. As DNA, the CDR3 is TGTGCCACAGGCAGGGGCGGCAATCAGCCCCAGCATTTT.

A single count supports this clone. The chain recombines TRBV10-3 with TRBJ2-7; a possible D gene is TRBD2 (7 bases). V dropped 3 bases and J dropped 4 bases, with 10 bases sitting between them. The CDR3 length is 13 residues. CDR1 is ENHRY and CDR2 is SYGVKD in the germline V gene. The CDR3 loop is CAISEGGGYEQYF. The CDR3 DNA sequence: TGTGCCATCAGTGAAGGGGGAGGGTACGAGCAGTACTTC.

The genes are TRBV4-2 and TRBJ1-5; unclear D gene. The CDR3 is 15 amino acids. The V gene's germline CDR1 is LGHNA and CDR2 YNFKEQ. Between the trimmed V and J ends, which lost 4 bases and 2 bases, there was a span of 12 bases. The DNA for the CDR3 is TGTGCCAGCAGCCCCACCGGTTCGGGCAATCAGCCCCAGCATTTT. Residues: CASSPTGSGNQPQHF.

This clone was seen just once. The V gene is TRBV3-1 (or the pseudogene TRBV3-2), the J gene TRBJ1-3; 8 bases map to TRBD1. V was clipped by 6 bases and J by 0 bases; unmatched bases: 7. The V gene's germline CDR1 is LGHDT and CDR2 YNNKEL (reference sequence). The CDR3 contains 16 residues. The CDR3 spells CASRPTGTGSGNTIYF. Written as DNA, the CDR3 is TGTGCCAGCAGACCGACGGGGACAGGCTCTGGAAACACCATATATTTT.

The chain joins TRBV28 to TRBJ1-6, with D possibly TRBD1 on 5 matching bases. The CDR3 consists of 14 residues. The germline CDR1 and CDR2 sequences are MDHEN and SYDVKM. V lost 9 bases to trimming and J lost 0 bases, with 9 bases between them. Here the CDR3 DNA reads TGTGCCAGTTACAGGAGCTCCTATAATTCACCCCTCCACTTT. Translating it yields CASYRSSYNSPLHF.

The V and J genes are TRBV4-1 and TRBJ2-3; 8 nucleotides agree with TRBD2. The CDR3 totals 18 residues. V trimming: 0 bases; J trimming: 0 bases; junction bases outside the gene matches: 8. CDR1 MGHRA and CDR2 YSYEKL come from the germline V gene. CDR3 amino acids: CASSQDPPSGSSTDTQYF. CDR3 coding DNA: TGCGCCAGCAGCCAAGATCCCCCTAGCGGGTCTAGCACAGATACGCAGTATTTT.

This chain joins TRBV5-5 and TRBJ2-7; D unclear. Germline CDR1 is SGHKS and CDR2 is YYEKEE (reference sequence). CDR3 length: 12 residues. The V and J ends lost 4 bases and 0 bases respectively, with 5 bases between them. In DNA, the CDR3 is TGTGCCAGCAGCGCCAGCTCCTACGAGCAGTACTTC. It codes for CASSASSYEQYF.

The CDR3 is CASSTDRVDTEAFF. The CDR3 DNA reads TGCGCCAGCAGCACGGACAGGGTTGACACTGAAGCTTTCTTT. The chain joins TRBV5-1 to TRBJ1-1, with TRBD1 matching over 8 bases. With V trimmed by 4 bases and J by 3 bases, 5 bases remained unmatched. The germline V gene encodes CDR1 SGHRS and CDR2 YFSETQ. The CDR3 consists of 14 residues.

The chain couples TRBV7-9 to TRBJ2-5, with 7 positions matching TRBD1. V gave up 5 bases and J gave up 4 bases; unmatched junction bases: 4. The length of the CDR3 is 13 residues. The V gene's germline CDR1 is SEHNR and CDR2 FQNEAQ (reference sequence). This CDR3 reads CASSHRGRETQYF. In DNA, the CDR3 is TGTGCCAGCAGCCACAGGGGAAGAGAGACCCAGTACTTC.

The rearrangement uses TRBV28 and TRBJ2-5; 9 bases fit TRBD2. The CDR3 covers 14 residues. From germline, CDR1 is MDHEN and CDR2 SYDVKM. V shed 5 bases, J shed 5 bases, and the junction held 6 bases outside the gene matches. Here the CDR3 reads CASSPGLARETQYF. The CDR3 DNA reads as TGTGCCAGCAGTCCGGGACTAGCTCGGGAGACCCAGTACTTC.

The V gene is TRBV9, the J gene TRBJ1-5, with a possible D match to TRBD1 (6 bases). The germline V gene has CDR1 SGDLS and CDR2 YYNGEE. With 5 bases removed from V and 5 bases from J, the gap between germline ends came to 11 bases. The CDR3 covers 13 residues. The CDR3 bases are TGTGCCAGCAGGCCAAGGGGGTATCAGCCCCAGCATTTT. Its translation is CASRPRGYQPQHF.

This rearrangement joins TRBV5-5 to TRBJ2-1; TRBD2 aligns across 13 bases. Trimming cost V 4 bases and J 7 bases; bases outside gene matches: 8. Germline V gives CDR1 SGHKS, CDR2 YYEKEE (reference sequence). The CDR3 contains 16 residues. The CDR3 is CASSLWTSGSANEQFF. DNA for the CDR3: TGTGCCAGCAGCCTATGGACTAGCGGGAGTGCAAATGAGCAGTTCTTC.

This clone occurred once. The chain combines TRBV2 with TRBJ1-5, with D possibly matching TRBD1 (6 bases). The CDR3 has 14 residues. From germline, CDR1 is SNHLY and CDR2 FYNNEI. V was shortened by 3 bases and J by 6 bases, with 12 bases between the two germline ends. CDR3 coding DNA: TGTGCCAGCAGTGATCGGGGGGCGTCTCAGCCCCAGCATTTT. Its translation: CASSDRGASQPQHF.

V is TRBV25-1 and J is TRBJ2-1; weak D call: TRBD2 (5 bases). The CDR3 has 13 residues. Trimming removed 4 bases from V and 14 bases from J, with 18 bases in between. Germline V gene sequence: CDR1 MGHDK, CDR2 SYGVNS. The CDR3 region has the DNA TGTGCCAGCAGTGGGCTAGCTGATAAGGCAAAGTTCTTC. Protein sequence: CASSGLADKAKFF.

This sequence joins TRBV18 and TRBJ1-1; 10 nucleotides line up with TRBD1. V lost 3 bases, J lost 5 bases, and 9 bases stayed unmatched. This CDR3 spans 16 amino acids. Germline V gene lookup returns CDR1 KGHSH and CDR2 LQKENI. The CDR3 coding sequence is TGTGCCAGCTCACCGGGCGGGACAGGGGTTATGACTGAAGCTTTCTTT. It codes for CASSPGGTGVMTEAFF.

V is TRBV6-2 or TRBV6-3 and J is TRBJ2-7, with D uncertain. Germline V CDR1 and CDR2: MNHEY, SVGEGT. This CDR3 comprises 13 residues. Trimming left V 5 bases short and J 2 bases short, with 10 bases between. The CDR3 DNA sequence: TGTGCCAGCAGTCCACGACTCCCCTACGAGCAGTACTTC. It codes for CASSPRLPYEQYF.

V and J are TRBV5-8 and TRBJ2-5; D remains ambiguous. This CDR3 is built from 14 residues. Per the germline V gene, CDR1 is SGHTS and CDR2 is YDEGEE. Trimming took 7 bases from V and 1 from J, leaving 14 bases between them. The CDR3 coding sequence is TGTGCCAGCTCCCAGGTCCACCTCCAAGAGACCCAGTACTTC. Protein sequence: CASSQVHLQETQYF.

The chain uses TRBV5-1 and TRBJ1-6; the match to TRBD1 covers 10 bases. The V gene end was trimmed by 0 bases and the J gene end by 0 bases; junction bases not matched to a gene: 3. Germline CDR1 is SGHRS and CDR2 is YFSETQ. The CDR3 consists of 18 residues. The CDR3 loop reads CASSLEGQGSSYNSPLHF. The CDR3 DNA sequence: TGCGCCAGCAGCTTGGAGGGACAGGGGAGCTCCTATAATTCACCCCTCCACTTT.

As to this clone: This sample also contains other DNA sequences that code for the same CDR3. The V and J genes are TRBV30 and TRBJ1-3; D unclear. This CDR3 has 12 amino acids. Germline CDR1 and CDR2: GTSNPN and SVGIG (reference sequence). Trimming pared 2 bases from V and 1 base from J, leaving 3 bases between. In DNA form, the CDR3 reads TGTGCCTGGAGTTCATCTGGAAACACCATATATTTT. Amino acids: CAWSSSGNTIYF.

V and J are TRBV7-9 and TRBJ2-6, with D unclear. The V end lost 3 bases, the J end lost 5 bases, and 5 bases lay between the germline ends. CDR3 length: 13 amino acids. CDR1 and CDR2 from the germline V gene are SEHNR and FQNEAQ (reference sequence). The CDR3 nucleotides read TGTGCCAGCAGCTTCAGGCGGGCCAACGTCCTGACTTTC. Translated: CASSFRRANVLTF.

The gene calls are TRBV29-1 and TRBJ2-5; tentatively, D is TRBD2 (5 bases). V shed 5 bases and J shed 5 bases, with 15 bases lying between them. This CDR3 is built from 13 residues. CDR1 SQVTM and CDR2 ANQGSEA come from the germline V gene. The CDR3 DNA follows: TGCAGCGTTAACCGGGGAATCGGGGAGACCCAGTACTTC. Its protein product is CSVNRGIGETQYF.

V is TRBV5-1 and J is TRBJ1-1; TRBD1 matches at 9 bases. This CDR3 is 16 amino acids long. The germline CDR1 and CDR2 sequences are SGHRS and YFSETQ. J gave up 0 bases and V 6 bases, and 9 bases lay outside the gene matches. The CDR3 loop reads CASTPGTGTLNTEAFF. The CDR3 region has the DNA TGCGCCAGCACTCCTGGGACAGGGACCTTGAACACTGAAGCTTTCTTT.

V usage is TRBV5-1 and J usage is TRBJ2-2; possible D gene TRBD2, 6 bases. The CDR3 is 16 amino acids. V was trimmed by 5 bases and J by 2 bases, leaving 16 bases between them. The germline V gene has CDR1 SGHRS and CDR2 YFSETQ. CDR3 nucleotide sequence: TGCGCCAGCAGTCCGTTCGGGACTCACAACACCGGGGAGCTGTTTTTT. It translates to CASSPFGTHNTGELFF.

This clone was seen just once. CDR3 nucleotides: TGCGCCAGCAGCTTCACTAGCGGGAGCGGGACAGATACGCAGTATTTT. Translated: CASSFTSGSGTDTQYF. The genes are TRBV5-1 and TRBJ2-3, with 11 positions matching TRBD2. Germline trimming cut 2 bases from V and 3 bases from J; bases unmatched to any gene: 5. This CDR3 has 16 residues. CDR1 and CDR2 from the germline V gene are SGHRS and YFSETQ.

The chain links TRBV4-1 to TRBJ2-3; 7 bases are shared with TRBD2. The ends lost 4 bases at V and 5 bases at J; junction bases unmatched: 12. The germline CDR1 and CDR2 sequences are MGHRA and YSYEKL. The CDR3 length is 16 residues. The CDR3 region is CASSPPGRGRGDTQYF. The CDR3, as DNA: TGCGCCAGCAGCCCCCCGGGCCGCGGGAGAGGAGATACGCAGTATTTT.

Regarding this clone: Other DNA sequences of this sample code for an identical CDR3. The J gene is TRBJ2-5, the V gene TRBV18, with 7 bases matching TRBD2. The length of the CDR3 is 13 residues. The V and J ends lost 3 bases and 2 bases, in that order; junction bases with no gene match: 0. CDR1 is KGHSH and CDR2 is LQKENI in the germline V gene. CDR3 bases: TGTGCCAGCTCACCGGGACTACAAGAGACCCAGTACTTC. Translation gives CASSPGLQETQYF.

This chain joins TRBV7-2 and TRBJ1-4, with 10 bases aligning to TRBD1. CDR3 length: 14 amino acids. Germline V gene sequence: CDR1 SGHTA, CDR2 FQGNSA. V shed 5 bases and J 8 bases; nucleotides not matched to a gene: 5. The CDR3 DNA reads TGTGCCAGCAGCCAAGGACAGGGGGGAGAAAAACTGTTTTTT. Its protein is CASSQGQGGEKLFF.

V is TRBV28 and J is TRBJ2-7; TRBD1 aligns across 9 bases. With 6 bases clipped from V and 4 bases from J, the junction kept 16 bases outside the gene matches. Germline V gene sequence: CDR1 MDHEN, CDR2 SYDVKM. The CDR3 loop spans 17 amino acids. The CDR3 nucleotides are TGTGCCAGCAGCAGAGCTCAAACCGGGACAGGGATGTACGAGCAGTACTTC. Its translation: CASSRAQTGTGMYEQYF.

This rearrangement joins TRBV15 to TRBJ1-3; D possibly corresponds to TRBD1 (6 bases). V lost 5 bases, J lost 3 bases, and 14 bases lay in between. Germline V lookup: CDR1 LNHNV, CDR2 YYDKDF (reference sequence). The CDR3 has 15 amino acids. CDR3 coding DNA: TGTGCCACCAGCGTCTTACAGGGTTTTGGAAACACCATATATTTT. Protein product: CATSVLQGFGNTIYF.

The V call is TRBV3-1 (or the pseudogene TRBV3-2), the J call TRBJ1-1; the D is unclear. The CDR3 covers 11 residues. Trimming removed 5 bases from V and 13 bases from J, with 14 bases in between. The germline CDR1 and CDR2 sequences are LGHDT and YNNKEL (reference sequence). As DNA, the CDR3 is TGTGCCAGCAGCAACTCGGAGGCGGTTTTCTTT. Translated, it gives CASSNSEAVFF.